This record concerns one T cell receptor beta chain sequence. Germline lookup yields CDR1 MDHEN and CDR2 SYDVKM. CDR3 length: 17 amino acids. The source of the sample is a study of monozygotic twins with inflammatory bowel disease. Researchers isolated total RNA from whole blood without sorting T cells. TCRdb re-analyzed the 5' RACE reads; it lists each CDR3 protein once, without DNA. The sample table includes approximately 420,000 distinct CDR3 sequences. This TCR was recovered from a human donor with ulcerative colitis or Crohn's disease, or a healthy co-twin of an affected twin (not recorded which). The sequencing input was blood. This rearrangement joins TRBV28 to TRBJ2-1; the TCRdb call, TRBD1, lacks DNA for checking. The CDR3 here is CASSPRQGTSSYNEQFF.